The 11 T cell receptor beta chains below come from one sample, sequenced in a study of blood T cell repertoires in COVID-19. TCRdb keeps only in-frame clones here, not all; method: immunoSEQ multiplex PCR. The profile shows 45,000 to 65,000 clones, approximately 89% of them singletons. The sample consisted of peripheral blood. These receptor sequences come from a man aged 80 or over with active or convalescent COVID-19.

V and J are TRBV6-5 and TRBJ2-5; 10 nucleotides align to TRBD1. CDR1 and CDR2 from the germline V gene are MNHEY and SVGAGI. Losses at the gene ends were 4 bases for V and 5 bases for J; bases not matched to a gene: 7. The CDR3 totals 15 residues. Here the CDR3 reads CASSSDRGREETQYF. The CDR3 region has the DNA TGTGCCAGCAGTTCTGACAGGGGGCGCGAGGAGACCCAGTACTTC.

V usage is TRBV28 and J usage is TRBJ2-1; maybe TRBD2 (6 bases). Germline CDR1 is MDHEN and CDR2 is SYDVKM. The CDR3 extends over 15 amino acids. The V end lost 6 bases, the J end lost 6 bases, and 18 bases lay between the germline ends. As DNA, the CDR3 is TGTGCCAGCAGGGAGGGTGGAGTTGGCGTCAATGAGCAGTTCTTC. Its translation: CASREGGVGVNEQFF.

This rearrangement joins TRBV6-2 or TRBV6-3 to TRBJ1-1; 7 positions agree with TRBD1. V was pared by 6 bases and J by 3 bases, with 7 bases of the junction left unmatched. The germline V gene encodes CDR1 MNHEY and CDR2 SVGEGT. CDR3 length: 14 amino acids. In DNA form, the CDR3 reads TGTGCCAGCAGCCTAGACAGGGAGGACACTGAAGCTTTCTTT. The encoded protein is CASSLDREDTEAFF.

The genes are TRBV24-1 and TRBJ2-3; the match to TRBD2 covers 9 bases. The ends lost 4 bases at V and 7 bases at J; junction bases unmatched: 5. Germline lookup yields CDR1 KGHDR and CDR2 SFDVKD. This CDR3 is 14 amino acids long. The CDR3, as DNA: TGTGCCACCAGTGACAAACTAGCGGGCTATACGCAGTATTTT. This sequence encodes CATSDKLAGYTQYF.

The chain carries TRBV19 and TRBJ1-2, with TRBD1 as a possible D gene (6 bases). CDR3 size: 15 residues. From germline, CDR1 is LNHDA and CDR2 SQIVND (reference sequence). With 3 bases removed from V and 3 bases from J, the gap between germline ends came to 14 bases. CDR3 protein: CASSIGTQGYYGYTF. The CDR3, as DNA: TGTGCCAGTAGTATTGGAACACAGGGTTACTATGGCTACACCTTC. Full variable domain (outside the CDR3, taken from reference TRBV19 and TRBJ1-2): DGGITQSPKYLFRKEGQNVTLSCEQNLNHDAMYWYRQDPGQGLRLIYYSQIVNDFQKGDIAEGYSVSREKKESFPLTVTSAQKNPTAFYLCASSIGTQGYYGYTFGSGTRLTVV.

The chain recombines TRBV7-6 with TRBJ2-5, with 10 bases matching TRBD2. This CDR3 is 15 amino acids long. Germline trimming cut 2 bases from V and 5 bases from J; bases unmatched to any gene: 5. Germline CDR1 reads SGHVS; CDR2 reads FNYEAQ. CDR3 in amino acids: CASSLIAGGSETQYF. CDR3 in DNA: TGTGCCAGCAGCTTAATAGCGGGGGGTTCGGAGACCCAGTACTTC.

This clone has just one count. This sequence joins TRBV18 and TRBJ1-2, with no clear D. The CDR3 is 13 amino acids. Trimming pared 4 bases from V and 4 bases from J, leaving 10 bases between. Germline-derived CDR1 and CDR2 are KGHSH and LQKENI. The CDR3 DNA reads as TGTGCCAGCTCACAGGAGACCTCCTATGGCTACACCTTC. Protein sequence: CASSQETSYGYTF.

J is TRBJ2-3 and V is TRBV4-1, with 8 bases fitting TRBD1. V shed 0 bases, J shed 4 bases, and the junction held 6 bases outside the gene matches. CDR3 length: 16 residues. The germline gives CDR1 MGHRA, CDR2 YSYEKL. CDR3 in amino acids: CASSQDGTGRSDTQYF. As DNA, the CDR3 is TGCGCCAGCAGCCAAGACGGGACAGGCAGATCAGATACGCAGTATTTT.

The chain is built from TRBV6-6 and TRBJ1-2; TRBD1 matches 7 bases. Losses at the gene ends were 4 bases for V and 2 bases for J; bases not matched to a gene: 4. The V gene's germline CDR1 is MNHNY and CDR2 SVGAGI (reference sequence). This CDR3 region has 14 residues. Here the CDR3 reads CASSSDRENYGYTF. CDR3 sequence (DNA): TGTGCCAGCAGTTCCGACAGGGAGAACTATGGCTACACCTTC.

This chain joins TRBV7-2 and TRBJ1-6; TRBD1 might be the D (6 bases). Trimming removed 0 bases at V and 5 bases at J, with 8 bases between. This CDR3 region has 15 residues. Germline CDR1 SGHTA, CDR2 FQGNSA. This chain's CDR3 is CASSLAAGDNSPLHF. CDR3 bases: TGTGCCAGCAGCTTAGCGGCAGGGGATAATTCACCCCTCCACTTT.

The chain combines TRBV19 with TRBJ1-2, with D possibly TRBD1 on 6 matching bases. The germline V gene encodes CDR1 LNHDA and CDR2 SQIVND (reference sequence). Trimming removed 5 bases from V and 2 bases from J, with 18 bases in between. This CDR3 comprises 16 residues. CDR3 sequence reads: CASSQSPGHFNYGYTF. CDR3 bases: TGTGCCAGTAGTCAATCCCCGGGACATTTCAACTATGGCTACACCTTC.